These T cell receptor beta chains were read from a single sample in a study of cytomegalovirus exposure and HLA in healthy donors. Profiled with immunoSEQ multiplex PCR; TCRdb holds only in-frame clones, not every one. The table includes approximately 170,000 clones, about 85% detected once. The specimen sequenced was PBMCs. Receptor source: a man aged 50 to 59 in good health and CMV-seropositive. The CDR3 runs from the conserved cysteine through the conserved F or W. D genes are given only for firm matches. Clone size is not always given. Where it is, it says once, few, many or a class for expanded clones.

abundance: NA
d_gene: NA
j_gene: TRBJ2-7
len: 10
v_gene: TRBV20-1
CDR3nt: TGCAGTCCGGACACCTACGAGCAGTACTTC
CDR3aa: CSPDTYEQYF

abundance: NA
d_gene: NA
j_gene: TRBJ2-2
len: 15
v_gene: TRBV7-6
CDR3nt: TGTGCCAGCAGCTTGGGGCAGGGCCTCACCGGGGAGCTGTTTTTT
CDR3aa: CASSLGQGLTGELFF

abundance: NA
d_gene: NA
j_gene: TRBJ2-3
len: 16
v_gene: TRBV5-1
CDR3nt: TGCGCCAGCAGCTTGGGAGGGAGGCTAGGCAGAGATACGCAGTATTTT
CDR3aa: CASSLGGRLGRDTQYF

abundance: once
d_gene: TRBD2
j_gene: TRBJ2-5
len: 16
v_gene: TRBV6-6
CDR3nt: TGTGCCAGCAGTTACGTCCCCACTAGCGGGAGAGAGACCCAGTACTTC
CDR3aa: CASSYVPTSGRETQYF

abundance: NA
d_gene: NA
j_gene: TRBJ1-5
len: 16
v_gene: TRBV5-8
CDR3nt: TGTGCCAGCAGCTTGGAAACAGGGAGCAGCAATCAGCCCCAGCATTTT
CDR3aa: CASSLETGSSNQPQHF

abundance: few
d_gene: NA
j_gene: TRBJ2-3
len: 14
v_gene: TRBV10-1
CDR3nt: TGCGCCACCCCCAGGGTCCCCCGCACAGATACGCAGTATTTT
CDR3aa: CATPRVPRTDTQYF

abundance: NA
d_gene: TRBD2
j_gene: TRBJ2-7
len: 14
v_gene: TRBV29-1
CDR3nt: TGCAGCGCCGGGACTAGCGGGGGGATCAACGAGCAGTACTTC
CDR3aa: CSAGTSGGINEQYF

abundance: few
d_gene: NA
j_gene: TRBJ1-2
len: 16
v_gene: TRBV27
CDR3nt: TGTGCCAGCAGTTTATCGGGGTCTCACAGGGCCTATGGCTACACCTTC
CDR3aa: CASSLSGSHRAYGYTF

abundance: NA
d_gene: NA
j_gene: TRBJ1-5
len: 18
v_gene: TRBV19
CDR3nt: TGTGCCAGTAGTATGGATCCCATCCAGGGAATTCACAATCAGCCCCAGCATTTT
CDR3aa: CASSMDPIQGIHNQPQHF

abundance: NA
d_gene: TRBD1
j_gene: TRBJ2-7
len: 16
v_gene: TRBV4-3
CDR3nt: TGCGCCAGCAGCCAAGGGGTCGGACAGGGAACCTACGAGCAGTACTTC
CDR3aa: CASSQGVGQGTYEQYF

abundance: once
d_gene: NA
j_gene: TRBJ2-7
len: 12
v_gene: TRBV10-3
CDR3nt: TGTGCCATCAGTGGAGGGGGCTACGAGCAGTACTTC
CDR3aa: CAISGGGYEQYF

abundance: NA
d_gene: NA
j_gene: TRBJ2-5
len: 15
v_gene: TRBV28
CDR3nt: TGTGCCAGCAGTCATTGGGGTTCGGAGGGGGAGACCCAGTACTTC
CDR3aa: CASSHWGSEGETQYF

abundance: NA
d_gene: NA
j_gene: TRBJ2-7
len: 17
v_gene: TRBV4-2
CDR3nt: TGTGCCAGCAGCCGAGAACCTTCCGGGGGATCCACGGACGAGCAGTACTTC
CDR3aa: CASSREPSGGSTDEQYF

abundance: NA
d_gene: TRBD1
j_gene: TRBJ2-5
len: 17
v_gene: TRBV18
CDR3nt: TGTGCCAGCTCACCAAGACCCGACAGGGTCCTTGGGGAGACCCAGTACTTC
CDR3aa: CASSPRPDRVLGETQYF

abundance: NA
d_gene: TRBD1
j_gene: TRBJ2-2
len: 15
v_gene: TRBV2
CDR3nt: TGTGCCAGTAACCGGGACAGGGGGTCCACCGGGGAGCTGTTTTTT
CDR3aa: CASNRDRGSTGELFF

abundance: NA
d_gene: NA
j_gene: TRBJ2-2
len: 15
v_gene: TRBV30
CDR3nt: TGTGCCTGGAGACAGGGCCAAAGAAGCACCGGGGAGCTGTTTTTT
CDR3aa: CAWRQGQRSTGELFF

abundance: NA
d_gene: TRBD1
j_gene: TRBJ1-3
len: 13
v_gene: TRBV2
CDR3nt: TGTGCCACCTTCGACAGGGCTGGAAACACCATATATTTT
CDR3aa: CATFDRAGNTIYF

abundance: NA
d_gene: NA
j_gene: TRBJ2-1
len: 14
v_gene: TRBV2
CDR3nt: TGTGCCAGCAGTGAAGGTAGCTCCTACAATGAGCAGTTCTTC
CDR3aa: CASSEGSSYNEQFF